These 23 T cell receptor beta chains came from one sample sequenced in a study of T cells in Graves' hyperthyroidism and ophthalmopathy. There were TCR beta CDR3 regions amplified from RNA transcripts. The HTBI set primed first-round TCR CDR3 RT-PCR. In TCRdb, the multiplex PCR reads were re-called with MiXCR into one record per CDR3 protein. The sample includes a few hundred thousand distinct CDR3 sequences, around 13% of them seen just once. Sample: blood. The receptors originated from a woman aged 18-29 years with Graves' hyperthyroidism.

This clonotype came up many times. The chain recombines TRBV12-5 with TRBJ2-7; D is undetermined. The CDR3 spans 11 residues. Germline CDR1 reads LGHNT; CDR2 reads FRNRAP. The germline V and J ends were trimmed by 6 bases and 2 bases, with 5 bases remaining between them. CDR3 sequence (DNA): TGTGCTAGTGGCCCTACCTACGAGCAGTACTTC. Its protein is CASGPTYEQYF.

This clonotype was observed a handful of times. The genes are TRBV11-3 and TRBJ2-1; 9 bases agree with TRBD2. Per germline, CDR1 SGHNT and CDR2 YENEEA. This CDR3 has 17 amino acids. Losses at the gene ends were 0 bases for V and 6 bases for J; bases not matched to a gene: 9. In DNA, the CDR3 is TGTGCCAGCAGCTTAGATGGGGTCGGTAGCGGGGGCAATGAGCAGTTCTTC. It yields the protein CASSLDGVGSGGNEQFF. Full variable domain (outside the CDR3, taken from reference TRBV11-3 and TRBJ2-1): EAGVVQSPRYKIIEKKQPVAFWCNPISGHNTLYWYLQNLGQGPELLIRYENEEAVDDSQLPKDRFSAERLKGVDSTLKIQPAELGDSAVYLCASSLDGVGSGGNEQFFGPGTRLTVL.

In its sample, this clonotype was seen many times. The V and J genes are TRBV12-3 or TRBV12-4 and TRBJ2-3; 12 bases agree with TRBD2. Trimming cost V 5 bases and J 0 bases; bases outside gene matches: 6. The CDR3 sequence is 17 residues long. In nucleotides, the CDR3 is TGTGCCAGCAGTCCCCGGACTAGCGGGATCAGCACAGATACGCAGTATTTT. Its protein is CASSPRTSGISTDTQYF.

This rearrangement joins TRBV29-1 to TRBJ2-1; 9 bases align to TRBD2. V lost 4 bases to trimming and J lost 4 bases; unmatched junction nucleotides: 5. The CDR3 runs to 14 residues. From germline, CDR1 is SQVTM and CDR2 ANQGSEA. For the CDR3, the DNA is TGCAGCGTTGGACTAGCGGCGACTTACAATGAGCAGTTCTTC. Protein: CSVGLAATYNEQFF.

At least ten counts were recorded for this clonotype. The V gene is TRBV29-1, the J gene TRBJ2-3, with 7 bases lining up with TRBD2. The CDR3 totals 11 residues. From germline, CDR1 is SQVTM and CDR2 ANQGSEA. The trim removed 6 bases at V and 6 bases at J, leaving 3 bases unmatched. CDR3 region: CSVRLADTQYF. The CDR3 DNA sequence: TGCAGCGTCAGACTAGCTGATACGCAGTATTTT.

This clonotype was counted many times. The chain links TRBV27 to TRBJ1-2; the D gene is possibly TRBD1 (6 bases). Trimming cost V 7 bases and J 0 bases, with 15 bases left between them. The CDR3 is 15 amino acids. CDR1 and CDR2 (germline): MNHEY, SMNVEV (reference sequence). For the CDR3, the DNA is TGTGCCAGCACCCCAGGGGACCATCCTAACTATGGCTACACCTTC. This encodes CASTPGDHPNYGYTF.

The V and J genes are TRBV4-1 and TRBJ2-7, with TRBD2 matching over 7 bases. Germline V gene lookup returns CDR1 MGHRA and CDR2 YSYEKL. Trimming at V came to 3 bases and at J to 2 bases, leaving 7 bases not matched to a gene. This CDR3 contains 15 residues. This CDR3 is CASSQGDYSAYEQYF. CDR3 in DNA: TGCGCCAGCAGCCAGGGGGACTACTCGGCCTACGAGCAGTACTTC.

This clonotype was observed many times. This may be a read error: a much more frequent sequence differs by one nucleotide. The genes are TRBV20-1 and TRBJ2-1; 8 bases match TRBD2. The CDR3 has 13 residues. V lost 8 bases and J lost 5; bases outside the gene matches: 8. Germline CDR1 and CDR2: DFQATT and SNEGSKA (reference sequence). The CDR3: CSTRAGANNEQFF. The CDR3 region has the DNA TGCAGTACGCGAGCGGGAGCGAACAATGAGCAGTTCTTC.

Details on this clonotype: A read error may explain this, as a much larger clone is one base away. V usage is TRBV6-1 and J usage is TRBJ1-1; D is undetermined. Germline loops: CDR1 MNHNS, CDR2 SASEGT. The CDR3 consists of 13 residues. The CDR3 sequence: CASRPGQNTEASF. The CDR3 coding sequence is TGTGCCAGCAGACCGGGCCAGAACACTGAAGCTTCCTTT.

Many counts were recorded for this clonotype. The chain is built from TRBV11-2 and TRBJ2-7, with 7 bases that match TRBD2. There are 14 residues in the CDR3. V was clipped by 7 bases and J by 4 bases; unmatched bases: 10. CDR1 SGHAT and CDR2 FQNNGV come from the germline V gene. Here the CDR3 reads CASKLGREYYEQYF. Written as DNA, the CDR3 is TGTGCCAGCAAATTGGGGCGGGAGTATTACGAGCAGTACTTC.

V usage is TRBV7-9 and J usage is TRBJ2-1; 8 bases match TRBD1. The germline gives CDR1 SEHNR, CDR2 FQNEAQ (reference sequence). The CDR3 totals 15 residues. The trim removed 1 base at V and 6 bases at J, leaving 5 bases unmatched. The CDR3 reads CASSLDRGYVNEQFF. The CDR3 nucleotides are TGTGCCAGCAGCTTAGACAGGGGGTATGTCAATGAGCAGTTCTTC.

This clonotype showed up just a few times. The rearrangement joins TRBV28 to TRBJ2-7; no reliable D call. Germline loops: CDR1 MDHEN, CDR2 SYDVKM. With 8 bases removed from V and 3 bases from J, the gap between germline ends came to 11 bases. The CDR3 runs 12 residues. CDR3 residues: CASGGEVYEQYF. CDR3 DNA sequence: TGTGCCAGCGGCGGAGAAGTCTACGAGCAGTACTTC. The full variable domain, completed using reference TRBV28 and TRBJ2-7, is DVKVTQSSRYLVKRTGEKVFLECVQDMDHENMFWYRQDPGLGLRLIYFSYDVKMKEKGDIPEGYSVSREKKERFSLILESASTNQTSMYLCASGGEVYEQYFGPGTRLTVT.

Ten or more counts support this clonotype. The chain has TRBV2 and TRBJ2-7; no clear D. Germline CDR1 reads SNHLY; CDR2 reads FYNNEI. V was trimmed by 2 bases and J by 4 bases, leaving 15 bases between them. This CDR3 contains 15 residues. CDR3 sequence reads: CASSEPGGLSYEQYF. CDR3 in DNA: TGTGCCAGCAGTGAACCGGGCGGCCTGAGTTACGAGCAGTACTTC.

The J gene is TRBJ1-5, the V gene TRBV28; TRBD1 agrees at 8 bases. In germline, CDR1 is MDHEN, CDR2 SYDVKM. This CDR3 is 16 amino acids long. J was trimmed by 1 base and V by 5 bases; bases with no gene match: 7. The chain's CDR3 is CASSPGTGLSNQPQHF. CDR3 sequence (DNA): TGTGCCAGCAGTCCAGGGACAGGTTTGAGCAATCAGCCCCAGCATTTT.

This clonotype was counted many times. V is TRBV12-3 or TRBV12-4 and J is TRBJ2-7, with TRBD2 identical over 9 bases. Germline trimming cut 0 bases from V and 4 bases from J; bases unmatched to any gene: 10. The CDR3 sequence is 17 residues long. This CDR3 is CASSLAVGVAGAYEQYF. The CDR3 DNA follows: TGTGCCAGCAGTTTAGCAGTCGGGGTAGCGGGAGCATACGAGCAGTACTTC.

As to this clonotype: An end of the junction does not agree with germline; a read error may underlie this. CDR3 amino acids: CAGSRQGGELFF. Here the CDR3 DNA reads TGTGCCGGCAGTCGACAGGGCGGGGAGCTGTTTTTT. The genes are TRBV6-1 and TRBJ2-2, with 7 nucleotides matching TRBD1. The CDR3 is 12 residues long. Germline V gene lookup returns CDR1 MNHNS and CDR2 SASEGT.

This clonotype has just a few counts. The chain links TRBV4-3 to TRBJ2-1; D is ambiguous. V was cut by 0 bases and J by 7 bases, with 10 bases left in between. The V gene's germline CDR1 is LGHNA and CDR2 YSLEER. This CDR3 comprises 14 residues. DNA of the CDR3: TGCGCCAGCAGCCAAGATTCGGGTGATAATGAGCAGTTCTTC. Translated: CASSQDSGDNEQFF.

This clonotype occurred many times. V gene TRBV20-1 combines with J gene TRBJ2-1; 7 bases match TRBD1. With V trimmed by 6 bases and J by 0 bases, 11 bases remained unmatched. The CDR3 spans 16 residues. Germline V gene lookup returns CDR1 DFQATT and CDR2 SNEGSKA (reference sequence). CDR3 in amino acids: CSAPRGRASSYNEQFF. The CDR3 DNA is TGCAGTGCCCCGAGGGGGCGGGCGAGCTCCTACAATGAGCAGTTCTTC.

This clonotype was counted a few times. The J gene is TRBJ1-1, the V gene TRBV27; D is unclear. CDR3 length: 16 amino acids. V was clipped by 0 bases and J by 0 bases, with 11 bases between them. The germline CDR1 and CDR2 sequences are MNHEY and SMNVEV (reference sequence). The CDR3 spells CASSLSWRDLNTEAFF. In DNA, the CDR3 is TGTGCCAGCAGTTTATCGTGGAGGGATTTGAACACTGAAGCTTTCTTT.

This clonotype has ten or more counts. This chain uses TRBV7-8 with TRBJ2-1, with a possible D match to TRBD2 (6 bases). Between the trimmed V and J ends, which lost 5 bases and 6 bases, there was a span of 17 bases. Germline V gene sequence: CDR1 SGHVS, CDR2 FQNEAQ. The length of the CDR3 is 15 residues. The CDR3 reads CASSDTGLFSNEQFF. Here the CDR3 DNA reads TGTGCCAGCAGCGATACGGGACTCTTCTCCAATGAGCAGTTCTTC.

The chain's CDR3 is CAISESEDSYEQYF. The DNA of the CDR3 is TGTGCCATCAGTGAGTCCGAGGATTCCTACGAGCAGTACTTC. This sequence joins TRBV10-3 and TRBJ2-7; D is ambiguous. CDR3 length: 14 residues. Germline values: CDR1 ENHRY, CDR2 SYGVKD. The V end lost 0 bases, the J end lost 1 base, and 7 bases lay between the germline ends.

This clonotype came up many times. The J gene is TRBJ2-7, the V gene TRBV5-6; D call uncertain. This CDR3 contains 12 residues. Looked up from germline, CDR1 is SGHDT and CDR2 is YYEEEE. Trimming pared 5 bases from V and 4 bases from J, leaving 10 bases between. In nucleotides, the CDR3 is TGTGCCAGCAGTCGTAGTCGGTACGAGCAGTACTTC. It codes for CASSRSRYEQYF.

In DNA form, the CDR3 reads TGTGCCAGCAGCTTCGACAGGGCTGGAAACACCATATATTTT. Protein: CASSFDRAGNTIYF. The chain employs TRBV7-2 and TRBJ1-3, with 7 bases matching TRBD1. Per germline, CDR1 SGHTA and CDR2 FQGNSA. The CDR3 totals 14 residues. Losses at the gene ends were 3 bases for V and 2 bases for J; bases not matched to a gene: 1. Full variable domain (remainder filled in from reference TRBV7-2 and TRBJ1-3): GAGVSQSPSNKVTEKGKDVELRCDPISGHTALYWYRQSLGQGLEFLIYFQGNSAPDKSGLPSDRFSAERTGGSVSTLTIQRTQQEDSAVYLCASSFDRAGNTIYFGEGSWLTVV.